A single sample gave rise to the 22 T cell receptor beta chains below, sequenced in a study of blood T cell repertoires in COVID-19 (dated by TCRdb to between 2020 and 2021). The protocol used for the library was the immunoSEQ multiplex PCR assay. This immuneACCESS table, as held by TCRdb, lists in-frame sequences with V and J called but not all clones. Of the missing ones, under half trace to an unresolved V gene in checked studies; the others have no known cause. Present in this sample are around 500,000 clones, about 88% of which were seen just once. Approximately 8% of the sample lies in the top ten. Sequenced sample: PBMCs or T cells enriched from blood (not recorded which). The source is a woman between 55 and 75 years old who had recovered from COVID-19.

The chain carries TRBV5-4 and TRBJ1-1; the D is unclear. The CDR3 has 19 residues. Germline CDR1 SGHNT, CDR2 YYREEE (reference sequence). With 1 base removed from V and 1 base from J, the gap between germline ends came to 23 bases. The CDR3 nucleotides are TGTGCCAGCAGCTTGCCGCGGGGTCCCAACCTCCCGGGGAACACTGAAGCTTTCTTT. This codes for CASSLPRGPNLPGNTEAFF.

The chain joins TRBV25-1 to TRBJ2-2; perhaps TRBD2 as D (5 bases). V lost 6 bases, J lost 5 bases, and 10 bases lay in between. This CDR3 has 13 amino acids. CDR1 is MGHDK and CDR2 is SYGVNS in the germline V gene. As DNA, the CDR3 is TGTGCCAGCAGCCTCCCGGGGACCGGGGAGCTGTTTTTT. It specifies CASSLPGTGELFF. Full variable domain (outside the CDR3, taken from reference TRBV25-1 and TRBJ2-2): EADIYQTPRYLVIGTGKKITLECSQTMGHDKMYWYQQDPGMELHLIHYSYGVNSTEKGDLSSESTVSRIRTEHFPLTLESARPSHTSQYLCASSLPGTGELFFGEGSRLTVL.

This rearrangement joins TRBV27 to TRBJ1-1; 7 nucleotides line up with TRBD1. The CDR3 contains 14 residues. Trimming at V came to 6 bases and at J to 4 bases, leaving 8 bases not matched to a gene. CDR1 MNHEY and CDR2 SMNVEV come from the germline V gene (reference sequence). The CDR3 region has the DNA TGTGCCAGCAGAGGCGGACAGGCGACCACTGAAGCTTTCTTT. Amino acid sequence: CASRGGQATTEAFF.

The chain has TRBV10-2 and TRBJ1-6; no definite D call. V lost 0 bases and J lost 4, with 13 bases in between. CDR1 and CDR2 from the germline V gene are WSHSY and SAAADI. There are 17 residues in the CDR3. The CDR3 protein is CASSESGRRVYNSPLHF. The CDR3 DNA is TGCGCCAGCAGTGAGTCGGGCAGGAGGGTTTATAATTCACCCCTCCACTTT.

The chain has TRBV5-1 and TRBJ1-2, with TRBD1 matching over 11 bases. Trimming at V came to 4 bases and at J to 3 bases, leaving 2 bases not matched to a gene. Germline CDR1 is SGHRS and CDR2 is YFSETQ. The CDR3 is 14 residues long. In DNA form, the CDR3 reads TGCGCCAGCAGCCTGGACAGGGGGCACTATGGCTACACCTTC. As protein: CASSLDRGHYGYTF.

This chain uses TRBV5-8 with TRBJ2-5, with 12 bases fitting TRBD2. The CDR3 is 15 residues long. In germline, CDR1 is SGHTS, CDR2 YDEGEE. Unmatched junction bases numbered 8, after V lost 5 bases and J lost 6 bases. CDR3 protein: CASSPSGGALKTQYF. CDR3 coding DNA: TGTGCCAGCAGTCCTAGCGGGGGGGCTTTGAAGACCCAGTACTTC.

This chain uses TRBV18 with TRBJ2-3, with 9 bases aligning to TRBD2. Trimming took 4 bases from V and 2 from J; bases not matched to a gene: 7. This CDR3 is 16 amino acids long. Germline CDR1 reads KGHSH; CDR2 reads LQKENI. The DNA for the CDR3 is TGTGCCAGCTCACTTCAGCGGGGGGCCCTCACAGATACGCAGTATTTT. Protein: CASSLQRGALTDTQYF. The variable domain in full, completed from reference TRBV18 and TRBJ2-3, reads NAGVMQNPRHLVRRRGQEARLRCSPMKGHSHVYWYRQLPEEGLKFMVYLQKENIIDESGMPKERFSAEFPKEGPSILRIQQVVRGDSAAYFCASSLQRGALTDTQYFGPGTRLTVL.

The V and J genes are TRBV3-1 (or the pseudogene TRBV3-2) and TRBJ1-1; D is unresolved. Germline loops: CDR1 LGHDT, CDR2 YNNKEL (reference sequence). Trimming stripped 8 bases from V and 3 bases from J, with 13 bases between. The CDR3 has 13 amino acids. CDR3 nucleotide sequence: TGTGCCAGCGCCCGTGTGGCGGACACTGAAGCTTTCTTT. Translated: CASARVADTEAFF.

The chain combines TRBV15 with TRBJ1-5; the match to TRBD1 covers 9 bases. The V and J ends lost 5 bases and 6 bases, in that order; junction bases with no gene match: 8. The CDR3 runs to 15 residues. The V gene's germline CDR1 is LNHNV and CDR2 YYDKDF (reference sequence). DNA for the CDR3: TGTGCCACCAGCTCCCAAACAGGGGGCTCTCAGCCCCAGCATTTT. This sequence encodes CATSSQTGGSQPQHF.

The V and J genes are TRBV2 and TRBJ2-3; D is possibly TRBD1 (6 bases). Trimming pared 2 bases from V and 7 bases from J, leaving 7 bases between. Germline CDR1 reads SNHLY; CDR2 reads FYNNEI. There are 12 residues in the CDR3. CDR3 nucleotides: TGTGCCAGCAGTGAACAGGGGAATACGCAGTATTTT. Translation: CASSEQGNTQYF.

This clone was observed once. This sequence joins TRBV7-8 and TRBJ2-2; 9 nucleotides align to TRBD1. V dropped 5 bases and J dropped 0; count of bases not matched to a gene: 4. This CDR3 comprises 16 residues. The germline V gene encodes CDR1 SGHVS and CDR2 FQNEAQ. The CDR3 sequence is CASSLRTGANTGELFF. CDR3 bases: TGTGCCAGCAGCCTTAGGACAGGGGCGAACACCGGGGAGCTGTTTTTT.

V and J are TRBV4-1 and TRBJ1-5; 7 positions match TRBD1. V gave up 1 base and J gave up 3 bases; unmatched junction bases: 3. The CDR3 has 15 residues. Germline-derived CDR1 and CDR2 are MGHRA and YSYEKL. The CDR3 here is CASSQAGTANQPQHF. The CDR3 DNA follows: TGCGCCAGCAGCCAAGCAGGGACAGCCAATCAGCCCCAGCATTTT.

This clone came up a few times. V is TRBV24-1 and J is TRBJ1-6; tentative D call: TRBD1 (5 bases). The V and J ends lost 4 bases and 8 bases respectively, with 8 bases between them. The CDR3 has 13 amino acids. Germline V gene lookup returns CDR1 KGHDR and CDR2 SFDVKD. The CDR3, as DNA: TGTGCCACCAGTGAGCTACAGGATTCACCCCTCCACTTT. Protein sequence: CATSELQDSPLHF.

This chain connects TRBV5-1 to TRBJ1-2; 7 nucleotides align to TRBD1. The CDR3 is 14 residues long. V lost 4 bases to trimming and J lost 5 bases; unmatched junction nucleotides: 8. Germline lookup yields CDR1 SGHRS and CDR2 YFSETQ. The CDR3, as DNA: TGCGCCAGCAGCCCAAGCCAGACAGGGTATGGCTACACCTTC. This codes for CASSPSQTGYGYTF.

This chain uses TRBV6-1 with TRBJ2-3, with D perhaps TRBD1 (6 bases). Trimming shortened V by 3 bases and J by 4 bases, and 17 bases separated the two germline ends. The CDR3 sequence is 16 residues long. The germline V gene has CDR1 MNHNS and CDR2 SASEGT. CDR3 region: CASSEQGSNPADTQYF. In DNA, the CDR3 is TGTGCCAGCAGTGAGCAGGGGTCGAATCCTGCAGATACGCAGTATTTT.

This chain links TRBV13 with TRBJ2-3, with a weak D call TRBD2 (6 bases). In germline, CDR1 is PRHDT, CDR2 FYEKMQ (reference sequence). This CDR3 is 13 amino acids long. V shed 7 bases and J shed 4 bases, with 12 bases lying between them. In DNA, the CDR3 is TGTGCCAGCAAACGGGGGAACCCAGATACGCAGTATTTT. It codes for CASKRGNPDTQYF.

The V call is TRBV19, the J call TRBJ2-7; D might be TRBD1 (6 bases). The CDR3 loop spans 15 amino acids. The V gene lost 3 bases and the J gene lost 4 bases, with 16 bases spanning the gap. CDR1 is LNHDA, CDR2 SQIVND, per germline (reference sequence). The CDR3 nucleotides are TGTGCCAGTAGTATTTCTACGGGACAACAATACGAGCAGTACTTC. Protein: CASSISTGQQYEQYF.

In regard to this clone: The sample holds other DNA sequences that translate to the same CDR3. J is TRBJ2-1 and V is TRBV12-3 or TRBV12-4; D gene ambiguous. V gave up 6 bases and J gave up 4 bases, with 4 bases separating them. CDR3 length: 11 residues. The CDR3 DNA is TGTGCCAGCAGCTCTTACAATGAGCAGTTCTTC. Amino acid sequence: CASSSYNEQFF.

The chain joins TRBV2 to TRBJ1-4; D is possibly TRBD1 (6 bases). This CDR3 spans 14 amino acids. Germline-derived CDR1 and CDR2 are SNHLY and FYNNEI. The germline V and J ends were trimmed by 7 bases and 6 bases, with 15 bases remaining between them. CDR3 loop: CASKSDRPYEKLFF. The DNA of the CDR3 is TGTGCCAGCAAATCGGACAGACCTTATGAAAAACTGTTTTTT.

This clone was seen more than once but under ten times. The chain has TRBV2 and TRBJ2-7, with 8 bases identical to TRBD1. The length of the CDR3 is 15 residues. Germline CDR1 reads SNHLY; CDR2 reads FYNNEI. V shed 1 base, J shed 2 bases, and the junction held 4 bases outside the gene matches. CDR3 DNA: TGTGCCAGCAGTGAAGGGACAGGGACCCCCTACGAGCAGTACGTC. Protein sequence: CASSEGTGTPYEQYV.

The rearrangement joins TRBV4-2 to TRBJ2-5, with D possibly being TRBD2 (6 bases). The CDR3 is made up of 16 amino acids. CDR1 and CDR2 (germline): LGHNA, YNFKEQ. The V end was cut by 1 base, the J end by 7 bases, with 19 bases between. CDR3 sequence: CASSQVKEGSWATQYF. The CDR3 bases are TGTGCCAGCAGCCAAGTGAAGGAGGGCTCCTGGGCGACCCAGTACTTC.

This chain uses TRBV28 with TRBJ1-4; 8 bases match TRBD1. Germline V CDR1 and CDR2: MDHEN, SYDVKM. V trimming: 4 bases; J trimming: 4 bases; junction bases outside the gene matches: 8. The CDR3 is 16 amino acids. This chain's CDR3 is CASSSKTGGINEKLFF. DNA for the CDR3: TGTGCCAGCAGTTCTAAAACAGGGGGTATTAATGAAAAACTGTTTTTT.